The clone carrying this TCR beta chain was observed a few times. CDR1 and CDR2 from the germline V gene are MNHNS and SASEGT. Trimming pared 6 bases from V and 1 base from J, leaving 12 bases between. CDR3 length equals 14 residues. The data are from a study of T cells after yellow fever vaccination. TCRdb re-called the 5' RACE reads with MiXCR, one entry per CDR3 protein. The data contain about 73,000 distinct CDR3 sequences, around 7.3% of them singletons. Specimen: CD8+ T cells sorted from PBMCs, collected on the day of the yellow fever booster vaccination. The rearrangement uses TRBV6-1 and TRBJ2-5; D not certain. This sequence was found in a young man who received the YFV17D yellow fever vaccine. CDR3 sequence reads: CASSADEIQETQYF. In DNA, the CDR3 is TGTGCCAGCAGCGCCGATGAAATCCAAGAGACCCAGTACTTC.